This passage covers 23 T cell receptor beta chains from one sample sequenced in a study of shared clonotypes between healthy human individuals. Assay used: immunoSEQ multiplex PCR; TCRdb lists only in-frame clones, some missing. Of approximately 1.5 million clones in the sample, around 98.5% were seen once. Sequences were obtained from naive CD4+ T cells sorted from blood. Regarding subset: CD45RA+ positively selected. These receptors all come from a man in his thirties or forties in good health.

The rearrangement links TRBV18 to TRBJ2-7; D gene ambiguous. From germline, CDR1 is KGHSH and CDR2 LQKENI. Trimming took off 3 bases at V and 2 bases at J, with 14 bases between the two ends. CDR3 size: 15 residues. CDR3 nucleotide sequence: TGTGCCAGCTCACCGGGTAGTACTAAAACCTACGAGCAGTACTTC. As protein: CASSPGSTKTYEQYF.

This sequence joins TRBV28 and TRBJ1-2; no reliable D call. CDR1 is MDHEN, CDR2 SYDVKM, per germline. The CDR3 totals 11 residues. The ends were cut back, 2 bases at V and 10 bases at J, with 8 bases in the middle. DNA of the CDR3: TGTGCCAGCAGTTTAATCACCTCCTACACCTTC. Translating it yields CASSLITSYTF.

Details on this clone: Relative to the germline gene, one junction end is altered; a read error may explain this. The chain has TRBV6-1 and TRBJ1-2; possibly TRBD1 for D (6 bases). Germline V CDR1 and CDR2: MNHNS, SASEGT. This CDR3 spans 11 amino acids. This chain's CDR3 is CASSELRTDLF. The DNA for the CDR3 is TGTGCCAGCAGTGAATTACGGACAGACCTCTTC.

The chain links TRBV2 to TRBJ2-3; D unresolved. The CDR3 runs 13 residues. Germline assignment: CDR1 SNHLY and CDR2 FYNNEI. The V and J ends lost 6 bases and 2 bases respectively, with 9 bases between them. The CDR3 nucleotides are TGTGCCAGCAGCCTAGAGATCACAGATACGCAGTATTTT. This gives the protein CASSLEITDTQYF.

The V call is TRBV5-1, the J call TRBJ2-1; TRBD2 matches at 11 bases. The CDR3 covers 16 residues. Germline CDR1 is SGHRS and CDR2 is YFSETQ. V was pared by 0 bases and J by 7 bases, with 6 bases of the junction left unmatched. This CDR3 is CASSLEHSGRGNEQFF. The CDR3 DNA follows: TGCGCCAGCAGCTTGGAACATAGCGGGAGGGGGAATGAGCAGTTCTTC.

The chain combines TRBV19 with TRBJ2-1, with D possibly TRBD2 on 5 matching bases. The germline V and J ends were trimmed by 0 bases and 5 bases, with 14 bases remaining between them. The length of the CDR3 is 16 residues. In germline, CDR1 is LNHDA, CDR2 SQIVND (reference sequence). CDR3 sequence: CASSIDRSSANNEQFF. The CDR3 nucleotides are TGTGCCAGTAGTATAGATCGGAGTAGCGCGAACAATGAGCAGTTCTTC.

The chain is built from TRBV10-3 and TRBJ1-3; maybe TRBD1 (5 bases). Germline V gives CDR1 ENHRY, CDR2 SYGVKD. V shed 3 bases and J shed 3 bases, with 18 bases lying between them. The CDR3 extends over 17 amino acids. As DNA, the CDR3 is TGTGCCATCAGTGACCCCGACAGAGCACTGTTTGGAAACACCATATATTTT. Its translation is CAISDPDRALFGNTIYF.

This clone has only one observation. J is TRBJ2-7 and V is TRBV4-3; 7 bases are shared with TRBD2. Germline assignment: CDR1 LGHNA and CDR2 YSLEER. V trimming: 1 base; J trimming: 1 base; junction bases outside the gene matches: 13. The CDR3 consists of 18 residues. The CDR3: CASSQGIWGTGGSYEQYF. The CDR3 nucleotides read TGCGCCAGCAGCCAAGGGATTTGGGGGACGGGAGGTTCCTACGAGCAGTACTTC.

V gene TRBV6-5 combines with J gene TRBJ1-2; D is undetermined. The germline V and J ends were trimmed by 7 bases and 1 base, with 13 bases remaining between them. Germline CDR1 reads MNHEY; CDR2 reads SVGAGI. The CDR3 length is 14 residues. The CDR3 sequence is CASTEDPFNYGYTF. As DNA, the CDR3 is TGTGCCAGCACCGAGGACCCTTTTAACTATGGCTACACCTTC.

This clone was seen just once. The sample carries other DNA sequences with the same CDR3. The rearrangement uses TRBV18 and TRBJ1-1; D is undetermined. Germline lookup yields CDR1 KGHSH and CDR2 LQKENI. Trimming pared 1 base from V and 1 base from J, leaving 7 bases between. The CDR3 length is 14 residues. CDR3: CASSPRAANTEAFF. The DNA of the CDR3 is TGTGCCAGCTCACCACGAGCAGCGAACACTGAAGCTTTCTTT.

The V gene is TRBV18, the J gene TRBJ2-2; 13 bases match TRBD2. The CDR3 length is 16 residues. Germline loops: CDR1 KGHSH, CDR2 LQKENI. V dropped 0 bases and J dropped 6; count of bases not matched to a gene: 1. The CDR3 DNA is TGTGCCAGCTCACCACCGGGACTAGCGGGATCCGGGGAGCTGTTTTTT. Its protein product is CASSPPGLAGSGELFF.

The chain links TRBV7-2 to TRBJ2-5, with unresolved D. V was trimmed by 5 bases and J by 1 base, leaving 8 bases between them. CDR1 SGHTA and CDR2 FQGNSA come from the germline V gene. The CDR3 is 13 amino acids. CDR3 sequence reads: CASSPGPQETQYF. DNA for the CDR3: TGTGCCAGCAGCCCGGGCCCCCAAGAGACCCAGTACTTC. Based on the CDR3 plus reference TRBV7-2 and TRBJ2-5, the full variable domain is GAGVSQSPSNKVTEKGKDVELRCDPISGHTALYWYRQSLGQGLEFLIYFQGNSAPDKSGLPSDRFSAERTGGSVSTLTIQRTQQEDSAVYLCASSPGPQETQYFGPGTRLLVL.

V usage is TRBV11-2 and J usage is TRBJ2-7; D unclear. The germline CDR1 and CDR2 sequences are SGHAT and FQNNGV. Trimming cost V 4 bases and J 1 base, with 14 bases left between them. The CDR3 runs to 15 residues. The CDR3 here is CASSYRRTESYEQYF. The CDR3 nucleotides are TGTGCCAGCAGCTATCGACGGACCGAATCCTACGAGCAGTACTTC.

The V gene is TRBV7-2, the J gene TRBJ2-5; 9 bases map to TRBD2. V dropped 2 bases and J dropped 5; count of bases not matched to a gene: 9. CDR1 and CDR2 from the germline V gene are SGHTA and FQGNSA. The CDR3 extends over 16 amino acids. The CDR3 DNA reads as TGTGCCAGCAGCTTACTCGGGACTAGCTCCTACGAGACCCAGTACTTC. As protein: CASSLLGTSSYETQYF.

This chain uses TRBV6-5 with TRBJ1-2, with a tentative D call TRBD1 (6 bases). The germline CDR1 and CDR2 sequences are MNHEY and SVGAGI. Trimming removed 2 bases at V and 5 bases at J, with 9 bases between. This CDR3 contains 13 residues. The chain's CDR3 is CASSYEQGYGYTF. As DNA, the CDR3 is TGTGCCAGCAGTTACGAACAGGGTTATGGCTACACCTTC.

The chain combines TRBV5-1 with TRBJ2-6; the D gene could be TRBD1 or TRBD2 (6 bases each). CDR1 and CDR2 from the germline V gene are SGHRS and YFSETQ. The length of the CDR3 is 17 residues. Trimming removed 2 bases from V and 0 bases from J, with 12 bases in between. The CDR3 DNA follows: TGCGCCAGCAGCTTTGCAGGGGAGGTCTCTGGGGCCAACGTCCTGACTTTC. Translated, it gives CASSFAGEVSGANVLTF.

The V call is TRBV19, the J call TRBJ1-5; weak D call: TRBD1 (6 bases). The CDR3 runs 15 residues. From germline, CDR1 is LNHDA and CDR2 SQIVND (reference sequence). Trimming took 5 bases from V and 1 from J, leaving 12 bases between them. The CDR3 DNA reads TGTGCCAGTAGTCCGGGACACGGGAGCAATCAGCCCCAGCATTTT. Its protein is CASSPGHGSNQPQHF.

The gene calls are TRBV28 and TRBJ2-2; D gene ambiguous. The V end lost 7 bases, the J end lost 6 bases, and 15 bases lay between the germline ends. The CDR3 length is 14 residues. Per germline, CDR1 MDHEN and CDR2 SYDVKM. CDR3 sequence (DNA): TGTGCCAGCATTGCCGGCAGCTTGGCCGGGGAGCTGTTTTTT. Encoded protein: CASIAGSLAGELFF.

V is TRBV2 and J is TRBJ2-6; 11 bases agree with TRBD2. The ends lost 6 bases at V and 0 bases at J; junction bases unmatched: 7. There are 18 residues in the CDR3. The germline CDR1 and CDR2 sequences are SNHLY and FYNNEI. The CDR3: CASSRSGRAYSGANVLTF. CDR3 DNA: TGTGCCAGCAGCCGTAGCGGGAGGGCCTACTCTGGGGCCAACGTCCTGACTTTC.

This rearrangement joins TRBV2 to TRBJ2-2; TRBD1 might be the D (5 bases). The ends were cut back, 5 bases at V and 10 bases at J, with 14 bases in the middle. CDR3 length equals 13 residues. CDR1 is SNHLY, CDR2 FYNNEI, per germline. DNA of the CDR3: TGTGCCAGCAGTCTAGAAGGTGGGGCGGAGCTGTTTTTT. Protein product: CASSLEGGAELFF.

J is TRBJ1-2 and V is TRBV28; 7 bases map to TRBD1. With 6 bases clipped from V and 8 bases from J, the junction kept 6 bases outside the gene matches. The V gene's germline CDR1 is MDHEN and CDR2 SYDVKM. The CDR3 extends over 12 amino acids. This chain's CDR3 is CASRPTGQGYTF. The CDR3 bases are TGTGCCAGCAGACCGACAGGGCAGGGCTACACCTTC.

The rearrangement links TRBV19 to TRBJ2-1; D perhaps matches TRBD1 (5 bases). There are 15 residues in the CDR3. Per germline, CDR1 LNHDA and CDR2 SQIVND (reference sequence). V lost 8 bases to trimming and J lost 0 bases, with 14 bases between them. CDR3 residues: CASGWGRSSYNEQFF. In nucleotides, the CDR3 is TGTGCCAGTGGCTGGGGCAGGAGCTCCTACAATGAGCAGTTCTTC.

The J gene is TRBJ2-3, the V gene TRBV19; 8 nucleotides agree with TRBD2. CDR1 and CDR2 from the germline V gene are LNHDA and SQIVND (reference sequence). V trimming: 7 bases; J trimming: 2 bases; junction bases outside the gene matches: 8. The CDR3 contains 15 residues. The CDR3 coding sequence is TGTGCCAGTAAGGAGCGGGAGACCCACACAGATACGCAGTATTTT. Protein sequence: CASKERETHTDTQYF.